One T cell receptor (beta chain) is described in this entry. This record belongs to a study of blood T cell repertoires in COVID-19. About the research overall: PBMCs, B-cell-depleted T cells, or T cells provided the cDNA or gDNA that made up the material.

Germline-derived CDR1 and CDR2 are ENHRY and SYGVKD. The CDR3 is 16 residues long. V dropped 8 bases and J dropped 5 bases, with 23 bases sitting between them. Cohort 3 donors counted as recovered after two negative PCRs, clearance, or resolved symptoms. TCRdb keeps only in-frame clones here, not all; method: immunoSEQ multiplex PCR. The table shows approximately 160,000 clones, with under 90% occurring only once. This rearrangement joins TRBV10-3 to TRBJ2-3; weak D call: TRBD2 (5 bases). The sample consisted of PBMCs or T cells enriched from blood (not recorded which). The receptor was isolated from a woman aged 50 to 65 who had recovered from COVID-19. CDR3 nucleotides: TGTGCCATCGGACCTCCCCGACTGACTGAGGGAGATACGCAGTATTTT. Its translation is CAIGPPRLTEGDTQYF.